One and the same sample provided the 3 T cell receptor beta chains below, sequenced in a study of T cell responses to AZD1222 COVID-19 vaccine. Sequencing used immunoSEQ multiplex PCR; TCRdb keeps in-frame clones, though not all of them. The data hold under 110,000 clones, with roughly 90% observed a single time. Here the sequenced sample was peripheral blood, taken on day 0 of AZD1222 vaccination. The receptors were sampled from an adult in good health.

The CDR3 DNA follows: TGTGCTACAGGAGCCTACAATGAGCAGTTCTTC. Encoded protein: CATGAYNEQFF. This chain uses TRBV12-5 with TRBJ2-1; D is undetermined. Per the germline V gene, CDR1 is LGHNT and CDR2 is FRNRAP. V lost 10 bases and J lost 2, with 6 bases in between. The CDR3 has 11 amino acids.

As DNA, the CDR3 is TGTGCCAGCACCCCACCTCGGGGGGTCACTAATGAAAAACTGTTTTTT. It yields the protein CASTPPRGVTNEKLFF. This chain uses TRBV6-4 with TRBJ1-4; D may be TRBD1 (5 bases). The V gene's germline CDR1 is MRHNA and CDR2 SNTAGT. The CDR3 is made up of 16 amino acids. V gave up 7 bases and J gave up 2 bases, with 17 bases separating them.

The sample holds a few counts of this clone. The genes are TRBV29-1 and TRBJ1-2, with D maybe TRBD1 (6 bases). The CDR3 contains 14 residues. V lost 1 base, J lost 3 bases, and 12 bases lay in between. Looked up from germline, CDR1 is SQVTM and CDR2 is ANQGSEA. The CDR3 spells CSVEGQGTYYGYTF. Written as DNA, the CDR3 is TGCAGCGTTGAAGGCCAGGGGACCTACTATGGCTACACCTTC. The whole variable domain, filled in from reference TRBV29-1 and TRBJ1-2, reads SAVISQKPSRDICQRGTSLTIQCQVDSQVTMMFWYRQQPGQSLTLIATANQGSEATYESGFVIDKFPISRPNLTFSTLTVSNMSPEDSSIYLCSVEGQGTYYGYTFGSGTRLTVV.